This T cell receptor beta chain was found in a study of CD8 T cells in ankylosing spondylitis. Broader study findings: Earlier authors reported some of these motif variants in reactive arthritis synovial fluid and blood. Made up of several highly homologous variants, a TCR beta motif appeared characteristic of ankylosing spondylitis blood.

This clonotype was seen at least ten times. Antigen: not known. The V end was cut by 3 bases, the J end by 3 bases, with 9 bases between. This CDR3 spans 13 amino acids. The V gene's germline CDR1 is DFQATT and CDR2 SNEGSKA (reference sequence). One entry per CDR3 protein, called by TCRdb with MiXCR from the 5' RACE reads. The repertoire includes 200,000 to 250,000 distinct CDR3 sequences, roughly 24% of them detected once, and around 6.3% sits in the top ten. The sample was blood, either unsorted or a sorted T cell fraction (not recorded which). This chain connects TRBV20-1 to TRBJ1-5, with D hard to call. The TCR was taken from a male donor with ankylosing spondylitis or in good health (not recorded which). CDR3 in amino acids: CSASWQVNQPQHF. For the CDR3, the DNA is TGCAGTGCTAGTTGGCAGGTCAATCAGCCCCAGCATTTT.